This T cell receptor beta chain was sequenced during a study of Graves' ophthalmopathy and Graves' hyperthyroidism. RNA transcripts yielded amplified TCR beta CDR3 regions. HTBI primers were used in a first-round RT-PCR, which preceded a second-round multiplex PCR. MiXCR was run by TCRdb on the multiplex PCR reads, yielding one entry per CDR3 protein. The repertoire holds 650,000 to 900,000 distinct CDR3 sequences, with 40% as singletons. Germline V gives CDR1 KGHDR, CDR2 SFDVKD. The CDR3 loop spans 17 amino acids. V lost 4 bases and J lost 6; bases outside the gene matches: 11. Notes on this clonotype: Its antigen remains unidentified.

The diagnosis was founded upon clinical symptoms, serum thyroxine, TRAb, thyroid ultrasound and orbital computed tomography. Study-level findings and limits: Ophthalmopathy was separated from stable hyperthyroidism by a 13-signature model with about 86% sensitivity and 75% to 83% specificity.

This chain uses TRBV24-1 with TRBJ1-5; 10 bases agree with TRBD1. Sample: peripheral blood. The receptor was isolated from an adult man with Graves' ophthalmopathy. In DNA form, the CDR3 reads TGTGCCACCAGTGACCCAGGGACAGGGGTGCTTGGTCAGCCCCAGCATTTT. Amino acid sequence: CATSDPGTGVLGQPQHF.